This T cell receptor (beta chain) comes out of a study of T cell repertoires in cytomegalovirus infection. Across the study: Indicated by public TCR beta signatures were CMV infection and matching HLA type.

This clonotype has a handful of counts. TCRdb reprocessed the reads via MiXCR and lists one record per CDR3 protein. In the table there are about 230,000 distinct CDR3 sequences, about 23% of which are singletons. Sequences were obtained from CD8+ T cells from PBMCs. This receptor was taken from a human donor in good health (CMV status not recorded). Some clones in this sample may be carry-over from other donors' samples.

CDR3 sequence (DNA): TGTGCCAGCAGCTTAGCTAGCGGGGGGGAACAAGAGACCCAGTACTTC. Amino acids: CASSLASGGEQETQYF. The V gene is TRBV7-9, the J gene TRBJ2-5, with 11 bases aligning to TRBD2. Germline loops: CDR1 SEHNR, CDR2 FQNEAQ (reference sequence). The CDR3 is made up of 16 amino acids. J lost 2 bases, V lost 0 bases, and 2 bases had no gene match.